This T cell receptor (beta chain) was sequenced during a study of Tregs in tolerant kidney transplant recipients. Produced via immunoSEQ multiplex PCR; TCRdb's table is partial and in-frame only. Its listing shows some 2,000 clones. CFSE-labeled recipient PBMCs were cultured six to seven days with irradiated graft donor PBMCs, then FACS-sorted. Germline CDR1 LNHDA, CDR2 SQIVND (reference sequence). CDR3 length: 14 residues. V lost 5 bases and J 1 base, leaving 12 bases between the germline ends. In the case of this clone: Its cognate antigen is unknown. The read is 3 residues too short to cover the CDR3 end, so that end is filled in from the germline J gene.

This specimen consisted of CD8+ T cells from blood cultured with allogeneic cells, obtained before the transplant. The chain carries TRBV19 and TRBJ2-7; D is perhaps TRBD1 (5 bases). The receptor's source is a human patient who received a combined kidney and bone marrow transplant. The CDR3 loop reads CASSPVGASYEQYF. CDR3 DNA (partial): TGTGCCAGTAGTCCGGTAGGGGCTTCCTACGAG.